This entry concerns a single T cell receptor (beta chain). Before being deemed recovered, Cohort 3 donors had two negative PCRs, clearance, or symptom resolution. This record belongs to a study of blood T cell repertoires in COVID-19. Authors' analysis steps: How many nucleated cells were present was estimated from reference gene primer amplification. Sequenced by immunoSEQ multiplex PCR; TCRdb stores in-frame clones only, minus some. D and trimming were read from the DNA, whereas the V and J calls and clone size are those reported in that table. The sample holds 260,000 or so clones, 86% seen once. There are 15 residues in the CDR3. Per germline, CDR1 LNHNV and CDR2 YYDKDF (reference sequence). Deletions cut 0 bases from V and 3 bases from J, with 9 bases between.

The source material was PBMCs or T cells enriched from blood (not recorded which). The receptor comes from a man younger than 35 who had recovered from COVID-19. The rearrangement joins TRBV15 to TRBJ1-5, with D unclear. In DNA, the CDR3 is TGTGCCACCAGCAGAGAGTTTCAGTACAATCAGCCCCAGCATTTT. Protein: CATSREFQYNQPQHF. Looking up the rest from reference TRBV15 and TRBJ1-5 gives the full variable domain: DAMVIQNPRYQVTQFGKPVTLSCSQTLNHNVMYWYQQKSSQAPKLLFHYYDKDFNNEADTPDNFQSRRPNTSFCFLDIRSPGLGDTAMYLCATSREFQYNQPQHFGDGTRLSIL.